This T cell receptor (beta chain) was recovered during a study of regulatory T cells in long-lasting Graves disease. Libraries of TCR beta came from iRepertoire HTBI primers plus Arm-PCR of CDR3 regions. Each CDR3 protein is one row after TCRdb ran MiXCR on the multiplex PCR reads. The table lists hundreds of thousands of distinct CDR3 sequences, about 22% of them singletons. Time point given: persistent/refractory GD, antithyroid drugs over 5 years with positive TRAb. Researchers made the TCR library from RNA that was extracted from PBMCs. Only a few counts were recorded for this clonotype. The receptor was derived from a female donor with Graves disease. This material consisted of peripheral blood mononuclear cells (PBMCs), taken when the disease was refractory, from a patient treated with antithyroid drugs.

CDR3 sequence: CASSPEVGYTF. CDR3 DNA sequence: TGTGCCAGCTCACCAGAGGTCGGCTACACCTTC. The V call is TRBV18, the J call TRBJ1-2; D uncertain. Between the trimmed V and J ends, which lost 2 bases and 8 bases, there was a span of 6 bases. The germline V gene has CDR1 KGHSH and CDR2 LQKENI. This CDR3 contains 11 residues. Full variable domain (outside the CDR3, taken from reference TRBV18 and TRBJ1-2): NAGVMQNPRHLVRRRGQEARLRCSPMKGHSHVYWYRQLPEEGLKFMVYLQKENIIDESGMPKERFSAEFPKEGPSILRIQQVVRGDSAAYFCASSPEVGYTFGSGTRLTVV.